Sequencing of this T cell receptor (beta chain) was carried out in a study of T cell repertoires in cytomegalovirus infection. The CDR3 extends over 12 amino acids. V was cut by 5 bases and J by 5 bases, with 4 bases left in between. For this clonotype: Its antigen is not known.

TCRdb redid the calling of the reads with MiXCR, one entry per CDR3 protein. The top ten clones hold around two fifths of a sample with about half a million distinct CDR3 sequences, approximately 40% of them seen once. This sequence originates from a human donor in good health (CMV status not recorded). Some clones in this sample may be carry-over from other donors' samples. This chain joins TRBV12-3 or TRBV12-4 and TRBJ1-6; D uncertain. The specimen was cultured PBMCs, collected from culture after CMV antigen stimulation. The CDR3 here is CASSQNNSPLHF. The CDR3 bases are TGTGCCAGCAGTCAGAATAATTCACCCCTCCACTTT.